The 30 T cell receptor beta chains given below trace back to one sample, sequenced in a study of T cell responses to AZD1222 COVID-19 vaccine. Profiling relied on immunoSEQ multiplex PCR, and the TCRdb table lists in-frame clones only, not all of them. The sample carries around 100,000 clones, nearly 95% recorded once. The input for sequencing was peripheral blood, taken on day 0 of AZD1222 vaccination. Receptors originate from an adult in good health.

This clone has just a few counts. The chain recombines TRBV2 with TRBJ1-1, with 7 bases lining up with TRBD1. The germline CDR1 and CDR2 sequences are SNHLY and FYNNEI. J gave up 4 bases and V 5 bases, and 1 base lay outside the gene matches. The CDR3 covers 12 residues. The CDR3, as DNA: TGTGCCAGCAGTACAGGGGTCACTGAAGCTTTCTTT. Its translation: CASSTGVTEAFF.

This chain connects TRBV3-1 (or the pseudogene TRBV3-2) to TRBJ2-7; perhaps TRBD2 as D (6 bases). With 1 base removed from V and 7 bases from J, the gap between germline ends came to 17 bases. Per germline, CDR1 LGHDT and CDR2 YNNKEL (reference sequence). The length of the CDR3 is 15 residues. CDR3 bases: TGTGCCAGCAGCCAAGGGGGGGTGGTAATTTGGGAGCAGTACTTC. This encodes CASSQGGVVIWEQYF.

The rearrangement uses TRBV6-6 and TRBJ2-2, with TRBD1 identical over 8 bases. V shed 0 bases and J 3 bases; nucleotides not matched to a gene: 3. Germline CDR1 reads MNHNY; CDR2 reads SVGAGI (reference sequence). The CDR3 is made up of 16 amino acids. Here the CDR3 DNA reads TGTGCCAGCAGTTACTCCACGACAGGGGACACCGGGGAGCTGTTTTTT. Protein sequence: CASSYSTTGDTGELFF.

The genes are TRBV28 and TRBJ1-5; D is unclear. Germline CDR1 reads MDHEN; CDR2 reads SYDVKM. V was trimmed by 6 bases and J by 11 bases, leaving 11 bases between them. The CDR3 is 11 residues long. CDR3 sequence reads: CASSPSLAQHF. The CDR3 DNA sequence: TGTGCCAGCAGCCCCAGTCTGGCCCAGCATTTT.

CDR3 DNA: TGTGCCAGCAGCTTAAAAGGACAGGGGGCGAATACGCAGTATTTT. Protein: CASSLKGQGANTQYF. The genes are TRBV7-9 and TRBJ2-3, with 11 bases lining up with TRBD1. This CDR3 region has 15 residues. Germline assignment: CDR1 SEHNR and CDR2 FQNEAQ (reference sequence). The trim removed 2 bases at V and 7 bases at J, leaving 5 bases unmatched.

This sequence joins TRBV9 and TRBJ2-7; D is unresolved. The CDR3 has 17 amino acids. Germline loops: CDR1 SGDLS, CDR2 YYNGEE. V was clipped by 2 bases and J by 2 bases, with 20 bases between them. In DNA, the CDR3 is TGTGCCAGCAGCGTCCCCAATCTCACGATTAACCCCTACGAGCAGTACTTC. Amino acids: CASSVPNLTINPYEQYF.

The chain carries TRBV19 and TRBJ2-7, with D uncertain. Germline lookup yields CDR1 LNHDA and CDR2 SQIVND (reference sequence). The CDR3 is made up of 12 amino acids. The V and J ends lost 4 bases and 6 bases respectively, with 10 bases between them. CDR3 bases: TGTGCCAGTAGTAGGAGCGTGGGCGAGCAGTACTTC. Translated, it gives CASSRSVGEQYF.

The chain couples TRBV28 to TRBJ2-2; 7 nucleotides align to TRBD2. The CDR3 length is 15 residues. Germline V gene sequence: CDR1 MDHEN, CDR2 SYDVKM. V lost 2 bases and J lost 5; bases outside the gene matches: 5. CDR3: CASSLVGGKTGELFF. CDR3 DNA sequence: TGTGCCAGCAGTTTAGTGGGGGGGAAAACCGGGGAGCTGTTTTTT.

With regard to this clone: Other DNA variants within this sample encode the same CDR3. J is TRBJ1-3 and V is TRBV30, with no clear D. Trimming took 0 bases from V and 5 from J, leaving 8 bases between them. The CDR3 runs 13 residues. CDR1 is GTSNPN, CDR2 SVGIG, per germline (reference sequence). The CDR3 region has the DNA TGTGCCTGGAGTGTATCCGGGCGAAACACCATATATTTT. This encodes CAWSVSGRNTIYF.

This clone has just one count. The rearrangement joins TRBV2 to TRBJ1-5; D call uncertain. Trimming cost V 6 bases and J 2 bases, with 14 bases left between them. This CDR3 has 15 residues. CDR1 is SNHLY and CDR2 is FYNNEI in the germline V gene. The CDR3 coding sequence is TGTGCCAGCAGGCGCGAGGGTGGCGGCAATCAGCCCCAGCATTTT. This encodes CASRREGGGNQPQHF.

The chain employs TRBV15 and TRBJ2-1; the match to TRBD2 covers 7 bases. The germline V gene has CDR1 LNHNV and CDR2 YYDKDF (reference sequence). The ends lost 1 base at V and 5 bases at J; junction bases unmatched: 11. The CDR3 totals 17 residues. CDR3 bases: TGTGCCACCAGCAGAGGGCGTTGGGACTACCGCAACAATGAGCAGTTCTTC. The encoded protein is CATSRGRWDYRNNEQFF.

This chain uses TRBV7-9 with TRBJ2-2, with a possible D match to TRBD1 (5 bases). Germline CDR1 is SEHNR and CDR2 is FQNEAQ (reference sequence). CDR3 length equals 17 residues. V was pared by 1 base and J by 0 bases, with 12 bases between. The CDR3 loop reads CASSLGSKQANTGELFF. The CDR3 DNA is TGTGCCAGCAGCTTAGGGTCGAAACAGGCGAACACCGGGGAGCTGTTTTTT.

The J gene is TRBJ1-6, the V gene TRBV28; no firm D call. With 8 bases removed from V and 6 bases from J, the gap between germline ends came to 11 bases. The CDR3 length is 13 residues. CDR1 is MDHEN, CDR2 SYDVKM, per germline. The CDR3 here is CASGSRFNSPLHF. The CDR3 DNA is TGTGCCAGCGGCTCACGGTTTAATTCACCCCTCCACTTT.

The table lists this clone with a count of one. The chain links TRBV7-3 to TRBJ1-5; D is unresolved. The ends were cut back, 3 bases at V and 5 bases at J, with 8 bases in the middle. The CDR3 has 13 amino acids. From germline, CDR1 is SGHTA and CDR2 FQGTGA. CDR3 nucleotide sequence: TGTGCCAGCAGCTTCCTTCCTGATCAGCCCCAGCATTTT. Its protein is CASSFLPDQPQHF.

This clone was observed once. This sequence joins TRBV15 and TRBJ2-5; weak D call: TRBD1 (6 bases). The CDR3 runs 14 residues. V shed 4 bases and J shed 3 bases, with 12 bases lying between them. CDR1 and CDR2 (germline): LNHNV, YYDKDF (reference sequence). CDR3 coding DNA: TGTGCCACCAGCACCCAGTGGACAGAAGAGACCCAGTACTTC. It encodes CATSTQWTEETQYF.

This rearrangement joins TRBV28 to TRBJ2-7, with TRBD2 matching over 11 bases. Germline V gives CDR1 MDHEN, CDR2 SYDVKM. The CDR3 extends over 16 amino acids. V shed 5 bases and J 3 bases; nucleotides not matched to a gene: 9. The DNA for the CDR3 is TGTGCCAGCAGTCTGGGTTCGACTAGCGGGATCTACGAGCAGTACTTC. It is translated as CASSLGSTSGIYEQYF.

V is TRBV4-1 and J is TRBJ2-7; 7 bases are shared with TRBD1. The junction had 10 bases not matched to a gene; V was cut back by 5 bases and J by 0 bases. Per the germline V gene, CDR1 is MGHRA and CDR2 is YSYEKL. CDR3 length: 16 residues. The CDR3 DNA is TGCGCCAGCAGCGCCGAGGGACAGAAAAGCTCCTACGAGCAGTACTTC. This codes for CASSAEGQKSSYEQYF.

The chain combines TRBV28 with TRBJ1-2, with D unresolved. The CDR3 loop spans 13 amino acids. Germline CDR1 reads MDHEN; CDR2 reads SYDVKM. Trimming stripped 3 bases from V and 2 bases from J, with 7 bases between. The CDR3, as DNA: TGTGCCAGCAGTTTGGCGGACAACTATGGCTACACCTTC. Its protein product is CASSLADNYGYTF.

J is TRBJ2-1 and V is TRBV9; D possibly corresponds to TRBD2 (6 bases). There are 16 residues in the CDR3. The V end was cut by 3 bases, the J end by 5 bases, with 18 bases between. The germline gives CDR1 SGDLS, CDR2 YYNGEE. The CDR3 nucleotides read TGTGCCAGCAGCGCGGGACTCACGGACTATAACAATGAGCAGTTCTTC. Its protein is CASSAGLTDYNNEQFF.

This rearrangement joins TRBV28 to TRBJ1-5, with 9 bases that match TRBD1. V was pared by 4 bases and J by 7 bases, with 11 bases of the junction left unmatched. This CDR3 comprises 16 residues. Per germline, CDR1 MDHEN and CDR2 SYDVKM. CDR3 coding DNA: TGTGCCAGCAGTTATGAGGGACAGGGATTGGGACAGCCCCAGCATTTT. This gives the protein CASSYEGQGLGQPQHF.

The gene calls are TRBV5-1 and TRBJ1-6, with 8 bases fitting TRBD1. Germline loops: CDR1 SGHRS, CDR2 YFSETQ. J was trimmed by 6 bases and V by 3 bases; bases with no gene match: 11. The CDR3 spans 17 residues. CDR3 sequence reads: CASSSALGTGVNSPLHF. The CDR3 DNA is TGCGCCAGCAGCTCGGCATTAGGGACAGGCGTTAATTCACCCCTCCACTTT.

V is TRBV11-2 and J is TRBJ1-3; D not resolved. This CDR3 is 15 amino acids long. Germline CDR1 and CDR2: SGHAT and FQNNGV. V lost 0 bases and J 3 bases, leaving 9 bases between the germline ends. CDR3 amino acids: CASSLDGPHGNTIYF. In DNA, the CDR3 is TGTGCCAGCAGCTTAGACGGCCCGCATGGAAACACCATATATTTT.

The DNA of the CDR3 is TGTGCCAGCAGCCAGGCCGCTGGGCATAATGAGCAGTTCTTC. Protein: CASSQAAGHNEQFF. The chain is built from TRBV3-1 (or the pseudogene TRBV3-2) and TRBJ2-1, with D hard to call. V was shortened by 3 bases and J by 7 bases, with 13 bases between the two germline ends. Germline CDR1 LGHDT, CDR2 YNNKEL (reference sequence). CDR3 length: 14 residues.

The chain is built from TRBV11-2 and TRBJ2-7, with D possibly matching TRBD2 (5 bases). With 2 bases removed from V and 6 bases from J, the gap between germline ends came to 23 bases. The germline gives CDR1 SGHAT, CDR2 FQNNGV. This CDR3 spans 17 amino acids. This CDR3 reads CASSLRVNGGGWAEQYF. Written as DNA, the CDR3 is TGTGCCAGCAGCTTAAGGGTGAACGGCGGAGGATGGGCCGAGCAGTACTTC.

The chain is built from TRBV28 and TRBJ2-2; D is possibly TRBD1 (6 bases). Germline CDR1 and CDR2: MDHEN and SYDVKM. V was pared by 8 bases and J by 6 bases, with 22 bases between. This CDR3 spans 16 amino acids. The chain's CDR3 is CASLSNGRGKSGELFF. The CDR3 region has the DNA TGTGCCAGCCTTTCCAACGGCAGGGGTAAATCCGGGGAGCTGTTTTTT.

This chain joins TRBV28 and TRBJ1-1, with TRBD1 matching 8 bases. Trimming took 10 bases from V and 0 from J; bases not matched to a gene: 4. CDR3 length equals 13 residues. Per the germline V gene, CDR1 is MDHEN and CDR2 is SYDVKM. CDR3 in amino acids: CAILDRVNTEAFF. CDR3 nucleotide sequence: TGTGCCATTTTGGACAGGGTGAACACTGAAGCTTTCTTT.

The chain recombines TRBV28 with TRBJ1-3; possibly TRBD1 for D (5 bases). This CDR3 contains 15 residues. V gave up 2 bases and J gave up 2 bases, with 10 bases separating them. The germline V gene encodes CDR1 MDHEN and CDR2 SYDVKM. CDR3 amino acids: CASSLGGVPGNTIYF. CDR3 nucleotides: TGTGCCAGCAGTTTAGGAGGGGTCCCTGGAAACACCATATATTTT.

The sample holds one count of this clone. The rearrangement joins TRBV10-2 to TRBJ2-1; TRBD2 might be the D (6 bases). The CDR3 runs to 14 residues. CDR1 and CDR2 from the germline V gene are WSHSY and SAAADI. Between the trimmed V and J ends, which lost 4 bases and 5 bases, there was a span of 12 bases. The CDR3 spells CASSVGRTNNEQFF. CDR3 bases: TGCGCCAGCAGTGTTGGGCGGACTAACAATGAGCAGTTCTTC.

The rearrangement uses TRBV6-5 and TRBJ2-7; D may be TRBD1 (6 bases). This CDR3 is built from 15 residues. CDR1 is MNHEY, CDR2 SVGAGI, per germline. V lost 4 bases, J lost 2 bases, and 15 bases lay in between. CDR3 amino acids: CASSSVTGTPYEQYF. The CDR3 nucleotides read TGTGCCAGCAGTTCCGTGACAGGAACCCCCTACGAGCAGTACTTC.

The chain employs TRBV10-3 and TRBJ1-2; TRBD1 agrees at 8 bases. The V and J ends lost 2 bases and 6 bases, in that order; junction bases with no gene match: 8. The CDR3 extends over 15 amino acids. CDR1 is ENHRY and CDR2 is SYGVKD in the germline V gene. CDR3 coding DNA: TGTGCCATCAGTGAGGACGGACAGGGAGGGCATGGCTACACCTTC. It is translated as CAISEDGQGGHGYTF.